This TCR beta chain emerged from a study of vaccination and CD4 T cells after COVID-19. Study at large: Cultures designated as controls were supplied with a CEFX pool, an HIV-1 Nef pool, or no peptide.

The assay that was used to sequence DNA from cultured CD4+ T cells was the Oncomine TCR Beta short-read assay. From CD4+ T cells that had been cultured, genomic DNA was extracted. TCRdb reprocessed the PCR reads via MiXCR and lists one record per CDR3 protein. The profile shows approximately 11,000 distinct CDR3 sequences, roughly 40% of them singletons. Treatment denoted: approximately 9-day PBMC culture with coronavirus spike peptide pools or control peptides (ViraFEST assay). Before the COVID-19 pandemic (2011-2018), CD4+ T cells were obtained from the unexposed donor. Remarks on this clonotype: Its target is not known.

The source is a human donor in good health. Sequencing was done on a sample of CD4+ T cells from blood, cultured in vitro.

The CDR3 region is CSAHQGDRHQPQHF. CDR3 nucleotide sequence: TGCAGTGCTCACCAGGGGGATCGGCATCAGCCCCAGCATTTT. V gene TRBV20-1 combines with J gene TRBJ1-5, with 7 bases that match TRBD1. There are 14 residues in the CDR3. From germline, CDR1 is DFQATT and CDR2 SNEGSKA (reference sequence). The J segment lost 5 bases and the V segment lost 5 bases, leaving 9 bases of the junction unmatched.